These 26 T cell receptor beta chains were all obtained from the same sample, sequenced in a study of T cell repertoires in cytomegalovirus infection. TCRdb analysed the reads with MiXCR anew, one entry per CDR3 protein. Here the sample spans roughly 500,000 distinct CDR3 sequences, more than 15% being singletons. The sample comprised CD8+ T cells from PBMCs. Every receptor here comes from a human donor in good health (CMV status not recorded). Some clones in this sample may be carry-over from other donors' samples.

The genes are TRBV9 and TRBJ2-3; D is possibly TRBD2 (5 bases). The CDR3 is 15 amino acids. Germline values: CDR1 SGDLS, CDR2 YYNGEE. V was trimmed by 3 bases and J by 0 bases, leaving 11 bases between them. The CDR3 nucleotides are TGTGCCAGCAGCGGCAGCGGTTCTAGCACAGATACGCAGTATTTT. Its protein is CASSGSGSSTDTQYF.

This clonotype was found many times. V is TRBV2 and J is TRBJ2-7; 8 positions agree with TRBD2. This CDR3 spans 14 amino acids. Germline CDR1 and CDR2: SNHLY and FYNNEI. J gave up 4 bases and V 8 bases, and 10 bases lay outside the gene matches. Here the CDR3 reads CASLPGLGRYEQYF. DNA of the CDR3: TGTGCCAGCTTACCGGGACTAGGACGGTACGAGCAGTACTTC.

A few counts support this clonotype. This chain connects TRBV20-1 to TRBJ2-7; D might be TRBD1 or TRBD2, each matching 5 bases. This CDR3 spans 12 amino acids. Between the trimmed V and J ends, which lost 1 base and 2 bases, there was a span of 6 bases. Germline CDR1 DFQATT, CDR2 SNEGSKA (reference sequence). CDR3 bases: TGCAGTGCTAGAGTGGGGGCCTACGAGCAGTACTTC. Protein product: CSARVGAYEQYF.

This clonotype has just a few counts. The chain recombines TRBV5-6 with TRBJ1-2; TRBD1 aligns across 7 bases. CDR3 size: 14 residues. Germline V CDR1 and CDR2: SGHDT, YYEEEE. Unmatched junction bases numbered 6, after V lost 4 bases and J lost 3 bases. The CDR3 DNA sequence: TGTGCCAGCAGCCAACAGGGGACTTACTATGGCTACACCTTC. Translated, it gives CASSQQGTYYGYTF.

This clonotype was seen a handful of times. The V and J genes are TRBV5-8 and TRBJ1-3; no reliable D call. With 4 bases removed from V and 0 bases from J, the gap between germline ends came to 8 bases. The CDR3 runs to 14 residues. Per the germline V gene, CDR1 is SGHTS and CDR2 is YDEGEE. CDR3 in amino acids: CASSADYSGNTIYF. CDR3 sequence (DNA): TGTGCCAGCAGCGCGGACTACTCTGGAAACACCATATATTTT.

The chain combines TRBV13 with TRBJ2-7; D gene ambiguous. CDR1 and CDR2 from the germline V gene are PRHDT and FYEKMQ (reference sequence). This CDR3 contains 14 residues. Deletions cut 8 bases from V and 0 bases from J, with 14 bases between. CDR3 amino acids: CASSGRSSSYEQYF. The CDR3 DNA sequence: TGTGCCAGCTCGGGCAGGTCGAGCTCCTACGAGCAGTACTTC. Together with reference TRBV13 and TRBJ2-7, the CDR3 gives the full variable domain: AAGVIQSPRHLIKEKRETATLKCYPIPRHDTVYWYQQGPGQDPQFLISFYEKMQSDKGSIPDRFSAQQFSDYHSELNMSSLELGDSALYFCASSGRSSSYEQYFGPGTRLTVT.

The count of this clonotype is one. The rearrangement uses TRBV4-2 and TRBJ2-1; 9 nucleotides agree with TRBD2. The CDR3 sequence is 16 residues long. Trimming took 1 base from V and 5 from J; bases not matched to a gene: 6. Germline CDR1 reads LGHNA; CDR2 reads YNFKEQ. The CDR3 is CASSQGLAAPNNEQFF. The CDR3 DNA follows: TGTGCCAGCAGCCAAGGACTAGCGGCCCCCAACAATGAGCAGTTCTTC.

The chain's CDR3 is CATTLTGSGPEGEQYF. The CDR3 nucleotides read TGTGCCACAACCTTGACAGGCTCGGGGCCCGAGGGTGAGCAGTACTTC. This sequence joins TRBV19 and TRBJ2-7, with a tentative D call TRBD1 (6 bases). The V gene lost 10 bases and the J gene lost 7 bases, with 29 bases spanning the gap. Germline loops: CDR1 LNHDA, CDR2 SQIVND (reference sequence). The CDR3 length is 16 residues.

The J gene is TRBJ1-1, the V gene TRBV27; D is perhaps TRBD1 (6 bases). Germline V gene data show CDR1 as MNHEY and CDR2 as SMNVEV (reference sequence). The CDR3 length is 13 residues. V was cut by 10 bases and J by 2 bases, with 14 bases left in between. CDR3 sequence (DNA): TGTGCCACGGGGCAGGGGAGAAACACTGAAGCTTTCTTT. Translation: CATGQGRNTEAFF.

This clonotype was seen a handful of times. CDR3 protein: CASAIRDRGTQPQHF. DNA of the CDR3: TGTGCCAGTGCCATCCGGGACAGGGGAACTCAGCCCCAGCATTTT. This chain connects TRBV19 to TRBJ1-5; 10 bases are shared with TRBD1. CDR3 length: 15 residues. Germline V gene lookup returns CDR1 LNHDA and CDR2 SQIVND (reference sequence). V lost 8 bases to trimming and J lost 6 bases; unmatched junction nucleotides: 10.

This clonotype was seen only a few times. The chain carries TRBV20-1 and TRBJ2-1; D is perhaps TRBD2 (5 bases). Germline V gene data show CDR1 as DFQATT and CDR2 as SNEGSKA (reference sequence). The CDR3 is 15 amino acids. V lost 0 bases and J lost 0, with 9 bases in between. CDR3 amino acids: CSARERRASYNEQFF. In nucleotides, the CDR3 is TGCAGTGCTAGAGAAAGGCGGGCCTCCTACAATGAGCAGTTCTTC.

There are many counts of this clonotype. The chain employs TRBV20-1 and TRBJ1-1; D is possibly TRBD1 (5 bases). Germline values: CDR1 DFQATT, CDR2 SNEGSKA (reference sequence). The V gene lost 1 base and the J gene lost 0 bases, with 15 bases spanning the gap. The CDR3 loop spans 16 amino acids. CDR3 nucleotides: TGCAGTGCTAGAGCGGGGCAGGGAAGGATGAACACTGAAGCTTTCTTT. Amino acids: CSARAGQGRMNTEAFF.

The chain recombines TRBV2 with TRBJ1-1, with 8 bases fitting TRBD1. The CDR3 has 14 amino acids. J gave up 6 bases and V 6 bases, and 9 bases lay outside the gene matches. Germline CDR1 is SNHLY and CDR2 is FYNNEI. The DNA for the CDR3 is TGTGCCAGCAGGGTAACAGGGGGGCGGTCTGAAGCTTTCTTT. This sequence encodes CASRVTGGRSEAFF.

The V gene is TRBV29-1, the J gene TRBJ1-1; no reliable D call. Germline lookup yields CDR1 SQVTM and CDR2 ANQGSEA. The CDR3 covers 12 residues. With 7 bases removed from V and 4 bases from J, the gap between germline ends came to 13 bases. The CDR3 DNA reads as TGCAGCGCCACCCCCAGAAGCACTGAAGCTTTCTTT. It yields the protein CSATPRSTEAFF. Based on the CDR3 plus reference TRBV29-1 and TRBJ1-1, the full variable domain is SAVISQKPSRDICQRGTSLTIQCQVDSQVTMMFWYRQQPGQSLTLIATANQGSEATYESGFVIDKFPISRPNLTFSTLTVSNMSPEDSSIYLCSATPRSTEAFFGQGTRLTVV.

This clonotype was found a few times. The V call is TRBV6-5, the J call TRBJ2-7; tentatively, D is TRBD1 or TRBD2 (5 bases each). From germline, CDR1 is MNHEY and CDR2 SVGAGI. V shed 0 bases and J shed 3 bases, with 15 bases lying between them. The CDR3 contains 16 residues. CDR3 nucleotide sequence: TGTGCCAGCAGTTACTCGAGAGCTTGGGGGATCTACGAGCAGTACTTC. It encodes CASSYSRAWGIYEQYF.

This rearrangement joins TRBV9 to TRBJ1-2, with 7 bases identical to TRBD1. Unmatched junction bases numbered 10, after V lost 2 bases and J lost 6 bases. The CDR3 is 15 residues long. The germline V gene encodes CDR1 SGDLS and CDR2 YYNGEE. The CDR3 nucleotides are TGTGCCAGCAGCGTTCAGGGGGTTCAAGATGATGGCTACACCTTC. It specifies CASSVQGVQDDGYTF.

At least ten counts were recorded for this clonotype. This chain joins TRBV28 and TRBJ1-5; D uncertain. The CDR3 sequence is 14 residues long. Trimming pared 8 bases from V and 4 bases from J, leaving 15 bases between. CDR1 and CDR2 (germline): MDHEN, SYDVKM. The CDR3 DNA reads as TGTGCCAGCTCTCCTCTACCTTGGAATCAGCCCCAGCATTTT. Encoded protein: CASSPLPWNQPQHF.

Many counts were recorded for this clonotype. The J gene is TRBJ2-2, the V gene TRBV7-6, with 11 bases fitting TRBD1. Losses at the gene ends were 5 bases for V and 3 bases for J; bases not matched to a gene: 14. Germline lookup yields CDR1 SGHVS and CDR2 FNYEAQ. This CDR3 is 19 amino acids long. CDR3 nucleotides: TGTGCCAGCAGCGAGAGAAGGACAGGGGGCGTTGGGGACACCGGGGAGCTGTTTTTT. Its translation is CASSERRTGGVGDTGELFF.

In its sample, this clonotype was seen many times. The chain combines TRBV7-6 with TRBJ2-5, with a tentative D call TRBD1 (6 bases). Germline CDR1 is SGHVS and CDR2 is FNYEAQ. The CDR3 is 15 residues long. V lost 5 bases and J lost 5, with 18 bases in between. The chain's CDR3 is CASSTGDTLIETQYF. CDR3 in DNA: TGTGCCAGCAGCACTGGGGACACCCTAATCGAGACCCAGTACTTC.

This clonotype was counted at least ten times. The chain has TRBV12-5 and TRBJ1-6; D unresolved. Per germline, CDR1 LGHNT and CDR2 FRNRAP. This CDR3 region has 14 residues. The germline V and J ends were trimmed by 0 bases and 5 bases, with 5 bases remaining between them. CDR3 DNA: TGTGCTAGTGGTTTGGTAACCCATAATTCACCCCTCCACTTT. Translation gives CASGLVTHNSPLHF.

This clonotype showed up many times. This chain connects TRBV7-9 to TRBJ1-4, with TRBD1 identical over 10 bases. CDR1 is SEHNR, CDR2 FQNEAQ, per germline (reference sequence). J gave up 1 base and V 2 bases, and 13 bases lay outside the gene matches. The CDR3 is 20 amino acids. Written as DNA, the CDR3 is TGTGCCAGCAGCTTAAACACCCGGGACAGGGGACGAGTAACTAATGAAAAACTGTTTTTT. It translates to CASSLNTRDRGRVTNEKLFF.

The table lists this clonotype with many counts. The chain employs TRBV7-8 and TRBJ2-1; the D call may be TRBD1 or TRBD2 (6 bases each). This CDR3 comprises 16 residues. Germline CDR1 is SGHVS and CDR2 is FQNEAQ. The V gene lost 1 base and the J gene lost 6 bases, with 16 bases spanning the gap. The CDR3 sequence is CASSLDRGAYGNEQFF. The CDR3 nucleotides are TGTGCCAGCAGCTTAGATAGGGGGGCGTACGGCAATGAGCAGTTCTTC.

This clonotype appeared many times. V gene TRBV7-8 combines with J gene TRBJ2-7; possibly TRBD1 or TRBD2 for D (5 bases each). The CDR3 covers 15 residues. V lost 2 bases to trimming and J lost 0 bases, with 11 bases between them. Germline-derived CDR1 and CDR2 are SGHVS and FQNEAQ. DNA for the CDR3: TGTGCCAGCAGCTTAACCGGGACGGCCTCCTACGAGCAGTACTTC. Amino acids: CASSLTGTASYEQYF.

In this sample, this clonotype turned up a few times. The CDR3 protein is CASSFPGTGGIDEQFF. The DNA for the CDR3 is TGTGCCAGCAGTTTCCCAGGGACAGGGGGAATCGATGAGCAGTTCTTC. The V call is TRBV28, the J call TRBJ2-1; 11 bases agree with TRBD1. V dropped 3 bases and J dropped 8; count of bases not matched to a gene: 9. CDR1 and CDR2 (germline): MDHEN, SYDVKM. CDR3 length: 16 amino acids.

This chain connects TRBV2 to TRBJ2-7; TRBD1 agrees at 9 bases. This CDR3 contains 12 residues. Germline V CDR1 and CDR2: SNHLY, FYNNEI. V lost 9 bases to trimming and J lost 2 bases; unmatched junction nucleotides: 2. The CDR3 DNA sequence: TGTGCCAGGACAGGGGGTCCCTACGAGCAGTACTTC. Encoded protein: CARTGGPYEQYF.

The chain recombines TRBV19 with TRBJ1-1; D is ambiguous. Trimming removed 3 bases from V and 4 bases from J, with 9 bases in between. The CDR3 covers 13 residues. Germline V lookup: CDR1 LNHDA, CDR2 SQIVND (reference sequence). The CDR3 is CASSIMASTEAFF. The CDR3 DNA follows: TGTGCCAGTAGTATCATGGCCTCCACTGAAGCTTTCTTT.